One sample yielded the 9 T cell receptor beta chains listed below, sequenced in a study of vaccination and CD4 T cells after COVID-19. As to treatment: approximately nine-day PBMC culture with coronavirus spike peptide pools or control peptides (ViraFEST assay). Sequenced with the Oncomine TCR Beta short-read assay was DNA taken from cultured CD4+ T cells. Via MiXCR, TCRdb re-called the PCR reads, giving one row per CDR3 protein. The sample yields fewer than 9,000 distinct CDR3 sequences, 73% seen once. These receptors' targets are unknown. Input material: CD4+ T cells from blood, cultured in vitro. These receptor sequences come from a human donor who had recovered from COVID-19.

This chain links TRBV7-2 with TRBJ1-6, with D tentatively TRBD1 (6 bases). CDR1 is SGHTA and CDR2 is FQGNSA in the germline V gene. CDR3 length: 15 residues. Trimming removed 4 bases from V and 7 bases from J, with 14 bases in between. The DNA of the CDR3 is TGTGCCAGCAGCTCTAGACAGGTTTCGAATTCACCCCTCCACTTT. It codes for CASSSRQVSNSPLHF.

The chain links TRBV20-1 to TRBJ1-2, with D perhaps matching TRBD1 (5 bases). Germline V gene lookup returns CDR1 DFQATT and CDR2 SNEGSKA (reference sequence). The V end lost 2 bases, the J end lost 4 bases, and 8 bases lay between the germline ends. The CDR3 has 12 amino acids. The CDR3 sequence: CSARLGGYGYTF. The CDR3 DNA follows: TGCAGTGCTAGATTGGGGGGCTATGGCTACACCTTC.

This clonotype occurred a few times. This sequence joins TRBV6-5 and TRBJ1-6; D gene uncertain. CDR3 size: 16 residues. Germline CDR1 reads MNHEY; CDR2 reads SVGAGI. V shed 0 bases and J shed 9 bases, with 15 bases lying between them. The CDR3 is CASSYSIGSGGSPLHF. The CDR3 nucleotides read TGTGCCAGCAGTTACTCGATAGGGAGTGGTGGTTCACCCCTCCACTTT.

A single count supports this clonotype. The V gene is TRBV19, the J gene TRBJ1-5; the D gene is possibly TRBD1 (6 bases). V lost 2 bases and J 6 bases, leaving 14 bases between the germline ends. This CDR3 region has 15 residues. The V gene's germline CDR1 is LNHDA and CDR2 SQIVND (reference sequence). As DNA, the CDR3 is TGTGCCAGTAGTATATCGGACAGCGCGGCTCAGCCCCAGCATTTT. This sequence encodes CASSISDSAAQPQHF. Full variable domain (rest looked up from reference TRBV19 and TRBJ1-5): DGGITQSPKYLFRKEGQNVTLSCEQNLNHDAMYWYRQDPGQGLRLIYYSQIVNDFQKGDIAEGYSVSREKKESFPLTVTSAQKNPTAFYLCASSISDSAAQPQHFGDGTRLSIL.

V is TRBV7-9 and J is TRBJ1-5; 7 nucleotides align to TRBD1. The CDR3 covers 17 residues. Germline V CDR1 and CDR2: SEHNR, FQNEAQ (reference sequence). V gave up 2 bases and J gave up 4 bases; unmatched junction bases: 11. The CDR3 loop reads CASSLFDRQGGNQPQHF. The CDR3 DNA sequence: TGTGCCAGCAGCTTATTCGATAGGCAGGGGGGTAATCAGCCCCAGCATTTT.

This chain's CDR3 is CASSLVGLAGADTQYF. CDR3 DNA: TGTGCCAGCAGCTTAGTTGGACTAGCGGGAGCAGATACGCAGTATTTT. This chain joins TRBV7-8 and TRBJ2-3, with TRBD2 matching over 13 bases. V lost 1 base and J lost 4; bases outside the gene matches: 2. The CDR3 contains 16 residues. CDR1 is SGHVS and CDR2 is FQNEAQ in the germline V gene.

This clonotype turned up a few times. This chain links TRBV15 with TRBJ2-7; 7 nucleotides line up with TRBD2. The CDR3 spans 14 residues. Germline trimming cut 3 bases from V and 3 bases from J; bases unmatched to any gene: 5. CDR1 is LNHNV and CDR2 is YYDKDF in the germline V gene (reference sequence). Here the CDR3 DNA reads TGTGCCACCAGCAGCGCTTGGGGGGGCTACGAGCAGTACTTC. Protein product: CATSSAWGGYEQYF.

The chain employs TRBV27 and TRBJ1-2; possible D gene TRBD1, 6 bases. CDR1 MNHEY and CDR2 SMNVEV come from the germline V gene (reference sequence). The CDR3 totals 12 residues. Trimming removed 5 bases from V and 6 bases from J, with 10 bases in between. The CDR3 DNA reads TGTGCCAGCAGTCGGGCAGGGGATGGCTACACCTTC. Translated, it gives CASSRAGDGYTF.

This chain links TRBV20-1 with TRBJ2-7; D perhaps matches TRBD2 (6 bases). The germline gives CDR1 DFQATT, CDR2 SNEGSKA (reference sequence). V was pared by 6 bases and J by 2 bases, with 14 bases between. This CDR3 spans 13 amino acids. The chain's CDR3 is CSAPERATYEQYF. DNA for the CDR3: TGCAGTGCCCCGGAGCGGGCTACCTACGAGCAGTACTTC.